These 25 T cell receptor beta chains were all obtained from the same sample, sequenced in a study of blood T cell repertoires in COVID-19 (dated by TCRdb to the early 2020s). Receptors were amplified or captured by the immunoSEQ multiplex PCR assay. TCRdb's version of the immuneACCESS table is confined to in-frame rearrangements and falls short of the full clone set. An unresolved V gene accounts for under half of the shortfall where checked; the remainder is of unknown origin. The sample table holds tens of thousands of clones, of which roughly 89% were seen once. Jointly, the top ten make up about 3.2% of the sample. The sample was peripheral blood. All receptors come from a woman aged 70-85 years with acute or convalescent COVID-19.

The CDR3 region has the DNA TGCGCCAGCAGCCTTGGGACAGGGGGGGTAGATACGCAGTATTTT. It encodes CASSLGTGGVDTQYF. The chain is built from TRBV5-1 and TRBJ2-3; TRBD1 matches 11 bases. The CDR3 length is 15 residues. Trimming removed 4 bases from V and 5 bases from J; junction bases left unmatched: 6. Germline CDR1 SGHRS, CDR2 YFSETQ.

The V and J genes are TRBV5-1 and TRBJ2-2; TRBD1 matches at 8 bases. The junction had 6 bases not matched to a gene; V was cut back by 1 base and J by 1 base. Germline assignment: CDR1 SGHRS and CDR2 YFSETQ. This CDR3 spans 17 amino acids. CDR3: CASSLSGGTGNTGELFF. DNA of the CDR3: TGCGCCAGCAGCTTGAGTGGTGGGACAGGGAACACCGGGGAGCTGTTTTTT.

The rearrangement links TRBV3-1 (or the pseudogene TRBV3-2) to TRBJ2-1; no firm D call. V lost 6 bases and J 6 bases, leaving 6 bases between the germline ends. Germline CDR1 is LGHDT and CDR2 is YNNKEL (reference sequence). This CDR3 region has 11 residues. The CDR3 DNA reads TGTGCCAGCAGTCAGATCAATGAGCAGTTCTTC. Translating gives CASSQINEQFF.

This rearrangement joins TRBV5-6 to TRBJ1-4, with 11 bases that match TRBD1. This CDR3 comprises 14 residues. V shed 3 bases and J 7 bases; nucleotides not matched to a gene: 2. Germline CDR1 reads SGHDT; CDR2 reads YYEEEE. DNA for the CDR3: TGTGCCAGCAGCTGGGACAGGGGGGGTGAAAAACTGTTTTTT. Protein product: CASSWDRGGEKLFF.

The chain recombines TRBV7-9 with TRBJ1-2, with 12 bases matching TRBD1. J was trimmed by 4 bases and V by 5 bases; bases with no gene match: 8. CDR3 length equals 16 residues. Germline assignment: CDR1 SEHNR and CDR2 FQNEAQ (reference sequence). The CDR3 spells CASSGTGGAGGYGYTF. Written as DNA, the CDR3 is TGTGCCAGCAGCGGGACAGGGGGCGCTGGAGGCTATGGCTACACCTTC.

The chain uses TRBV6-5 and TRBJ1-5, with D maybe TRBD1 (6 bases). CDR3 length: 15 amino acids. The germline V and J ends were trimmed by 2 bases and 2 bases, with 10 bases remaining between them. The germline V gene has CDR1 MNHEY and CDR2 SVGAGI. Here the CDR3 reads CASSYVQGGNQPQHF. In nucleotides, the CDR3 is TGTGCCAGCAGTTACGTACAGGGAGGCAATCAGCCCCAGCATTTT.

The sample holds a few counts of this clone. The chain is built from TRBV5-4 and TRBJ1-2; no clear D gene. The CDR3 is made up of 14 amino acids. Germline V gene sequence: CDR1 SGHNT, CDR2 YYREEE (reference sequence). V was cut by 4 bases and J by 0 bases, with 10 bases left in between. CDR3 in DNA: TGTGCCAGCAGCCCTAGCAGAGCTAACTATGGCTACACCTTC. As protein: CASSPSRANYGYTF.

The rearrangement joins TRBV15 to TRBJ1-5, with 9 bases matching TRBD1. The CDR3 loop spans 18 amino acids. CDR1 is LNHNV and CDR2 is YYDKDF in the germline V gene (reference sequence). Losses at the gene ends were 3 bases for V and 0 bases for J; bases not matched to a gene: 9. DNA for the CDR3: TGTGCCACCAGCAGTGCCGGGACAGGGTCCTATAGCAATCAGCCCCAGCATTTT. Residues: CATSSAGTGSYSNQPQHF.

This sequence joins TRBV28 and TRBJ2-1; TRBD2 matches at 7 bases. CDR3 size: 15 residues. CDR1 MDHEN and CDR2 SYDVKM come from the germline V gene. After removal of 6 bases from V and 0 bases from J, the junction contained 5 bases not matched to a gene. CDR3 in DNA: TGTGCCAGCAGCGTGGGGGGGTCCTCCTACAATGAGCAGTTCTTC. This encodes CASSVGGSSYNEQFF.

DNA for the CDR3: TGTGCCAGCAGCCCCCAGAGGGTGACTAATGAAAAACTGTTTTTT. Translated, it gives CASSPQRVTNEKLFF. The rearrangement links TRBV3-1 (or the pseudogene TRBV3-2) to TRBJ1-4, with unresolved D. The CDR3 runs 15 residues. The V end lost 4 bases, the J end lost 2 bases, and 11 bases lay between the germline ends. The V gene's germline CDR1 is LGHDT and CDR2 YNNKEL (reference sequence).

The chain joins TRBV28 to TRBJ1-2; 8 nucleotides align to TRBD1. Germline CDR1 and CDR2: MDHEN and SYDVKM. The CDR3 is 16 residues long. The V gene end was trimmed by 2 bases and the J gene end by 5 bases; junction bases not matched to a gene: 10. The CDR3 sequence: CASSLIDGRGLYGYTF. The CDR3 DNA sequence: TGTGCCAGCAGTTTAATCGACGGCAGGGGGCTTTATGGCTACACCTTC.

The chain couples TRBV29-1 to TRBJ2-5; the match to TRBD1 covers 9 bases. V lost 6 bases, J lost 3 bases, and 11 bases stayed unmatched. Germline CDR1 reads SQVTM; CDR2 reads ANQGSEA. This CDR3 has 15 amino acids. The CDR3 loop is CSVTFWGQGKETQYF. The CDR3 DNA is TGCAGCGTGACCTTCTGGGGACAGGGAAAAGAGACCCAGTACTTC.

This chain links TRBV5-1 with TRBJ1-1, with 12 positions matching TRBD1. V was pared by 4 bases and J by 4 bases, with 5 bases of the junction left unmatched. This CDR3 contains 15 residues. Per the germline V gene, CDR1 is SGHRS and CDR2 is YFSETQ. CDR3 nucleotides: TGCGCCAGCAGCGGGACAGGGGGCATCGCCACTGAAGCTTTCTTT. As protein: CASSGTGGIATEAFF.

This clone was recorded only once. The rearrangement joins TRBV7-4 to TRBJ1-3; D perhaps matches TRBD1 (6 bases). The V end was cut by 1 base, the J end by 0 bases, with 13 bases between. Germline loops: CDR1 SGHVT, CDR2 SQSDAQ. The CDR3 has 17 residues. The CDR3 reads CASSLVWDNRSGNTIYF. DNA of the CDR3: TGTGCCAGCAGCTTAGTTTGGGACAATCGCTCTGGAAACACCATATATTTT.

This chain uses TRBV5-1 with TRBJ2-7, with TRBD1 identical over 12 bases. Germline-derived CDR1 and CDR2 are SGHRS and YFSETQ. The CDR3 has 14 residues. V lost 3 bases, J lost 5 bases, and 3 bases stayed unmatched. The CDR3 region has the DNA TGCGCCAGCAGCTCGGGACAGGGGGCGGACGAGCAGTACGTC. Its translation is CASSSGQGADEQYV.

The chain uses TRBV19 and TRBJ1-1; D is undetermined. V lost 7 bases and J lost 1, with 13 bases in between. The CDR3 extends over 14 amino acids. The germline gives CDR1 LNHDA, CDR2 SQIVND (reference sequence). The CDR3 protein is CASKSPGQNTEAFF. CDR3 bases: TGTGCCAGTAAATCCCCAGGCCAGAACACTGAAGCTTTCTTT. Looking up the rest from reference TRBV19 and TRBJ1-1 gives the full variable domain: DGGITQSPKYLFRKEGQNVTLSCEQNLNHDAMYWYRQDPGQGLRLIYYSQIVNDFQKGDIAEGYSVSREKKESFPLTVTSAQKNPTAFYLCASKSPGQNTEAFFGQGTRLTVV.

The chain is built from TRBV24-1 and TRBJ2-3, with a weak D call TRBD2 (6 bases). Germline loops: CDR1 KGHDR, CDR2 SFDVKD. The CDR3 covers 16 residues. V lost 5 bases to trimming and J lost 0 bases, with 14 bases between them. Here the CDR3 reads CATSGGEHPSTDTQYF. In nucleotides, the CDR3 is TGTGCCACCAGTGGGGGGGAGCATCCTAGCACAGATACGCAGTATTTT.

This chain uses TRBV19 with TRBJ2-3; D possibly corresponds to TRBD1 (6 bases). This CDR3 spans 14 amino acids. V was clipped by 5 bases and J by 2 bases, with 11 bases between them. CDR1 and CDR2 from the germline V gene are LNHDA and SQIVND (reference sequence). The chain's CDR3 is CASSGQQITDTQYF. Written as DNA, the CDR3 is TGTGCCAGTAGTGGACAGCAAATCACAGATACGCAGTATTTT. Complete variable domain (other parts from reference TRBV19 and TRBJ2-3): DGGITQSPKYLFRKEGQNVTLSCEQNLNHDAMYWYRQDPGQGLRLIYYSQIVNDFQKGDIAEGYSVSREKKESFPLTVTSAQKNPTAFYLCASSGQQITDTQYFGPGTRLTVL.

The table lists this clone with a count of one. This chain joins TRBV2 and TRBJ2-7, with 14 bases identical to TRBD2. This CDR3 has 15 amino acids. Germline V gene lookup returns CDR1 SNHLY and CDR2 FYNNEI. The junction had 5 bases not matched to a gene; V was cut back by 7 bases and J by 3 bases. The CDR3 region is CASTGLAGGNYEQYV. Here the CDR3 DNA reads TGTGCCAGCACCGGACTAGCGGGGGGCAACTACGAGCAGTACGTC.

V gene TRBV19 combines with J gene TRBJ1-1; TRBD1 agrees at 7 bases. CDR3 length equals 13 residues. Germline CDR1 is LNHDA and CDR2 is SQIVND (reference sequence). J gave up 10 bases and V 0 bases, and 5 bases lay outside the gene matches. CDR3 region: CASSIEADRAAFF. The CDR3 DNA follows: TGTGCCAGTAGTATAGAGGCCGACAGGGCAGCTTTCTTT.

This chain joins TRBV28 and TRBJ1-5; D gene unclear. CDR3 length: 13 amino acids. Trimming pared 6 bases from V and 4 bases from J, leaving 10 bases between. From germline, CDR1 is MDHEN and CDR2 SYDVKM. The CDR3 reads CASSRSRNQPQHF. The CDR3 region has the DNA TGTGCCAGCAGCCGGTCGAGGAATCAGCCCCAGCATTTT.

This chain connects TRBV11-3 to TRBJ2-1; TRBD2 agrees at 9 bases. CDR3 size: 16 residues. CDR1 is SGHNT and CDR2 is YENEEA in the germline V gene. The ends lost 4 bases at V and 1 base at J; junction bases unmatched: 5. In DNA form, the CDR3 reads TGTGCCAGCAGCTGGACTAGCGCCTCGTCCTACAATGAGCAGTTCTTC. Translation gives CASSWTSASSYNEQFF.

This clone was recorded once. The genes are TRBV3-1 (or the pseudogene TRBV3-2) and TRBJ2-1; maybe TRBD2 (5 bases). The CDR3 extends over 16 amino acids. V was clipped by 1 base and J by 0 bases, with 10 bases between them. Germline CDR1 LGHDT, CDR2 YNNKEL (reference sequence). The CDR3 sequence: CASSQVKRSSYNEQFF. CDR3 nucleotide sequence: TGTGCCAGCAGCCAAGTGAAGCGGAGCTCCTACAATGAGCAGTTCTTC.

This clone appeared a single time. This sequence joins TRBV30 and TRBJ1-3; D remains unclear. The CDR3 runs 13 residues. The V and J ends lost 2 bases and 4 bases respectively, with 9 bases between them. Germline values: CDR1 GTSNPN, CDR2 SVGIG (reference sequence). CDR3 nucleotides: TGTGCCTGGAGTCGCCCGGGGGGAAACACCATATATTTT. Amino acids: CAWSRPGGNTIYF.

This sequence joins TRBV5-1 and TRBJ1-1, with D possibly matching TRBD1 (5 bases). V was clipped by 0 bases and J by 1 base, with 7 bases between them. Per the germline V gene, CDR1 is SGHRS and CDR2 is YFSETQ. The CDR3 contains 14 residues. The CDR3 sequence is CASSLADRNTEAFF. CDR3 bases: TGCGCCAGCAGCTTGGCCGACAGGAACACTGAAGCTTTCTTT.